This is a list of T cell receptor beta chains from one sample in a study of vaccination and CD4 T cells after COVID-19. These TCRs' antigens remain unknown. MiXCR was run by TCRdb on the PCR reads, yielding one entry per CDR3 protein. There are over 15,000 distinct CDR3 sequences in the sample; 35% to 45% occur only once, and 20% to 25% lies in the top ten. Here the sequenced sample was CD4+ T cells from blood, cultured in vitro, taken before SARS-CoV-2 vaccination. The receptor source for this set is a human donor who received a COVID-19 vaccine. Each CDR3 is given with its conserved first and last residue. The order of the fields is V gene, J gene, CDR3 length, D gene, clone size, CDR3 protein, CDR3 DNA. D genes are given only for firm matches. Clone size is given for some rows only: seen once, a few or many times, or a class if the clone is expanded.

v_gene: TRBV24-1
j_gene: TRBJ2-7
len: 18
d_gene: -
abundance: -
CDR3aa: CATSDGLWWGFESYEQYF
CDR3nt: TGTGCCACCAGTGATGGACTTTGGTGGGGGTTTGAGTCCTACGAGCAGTACTTC

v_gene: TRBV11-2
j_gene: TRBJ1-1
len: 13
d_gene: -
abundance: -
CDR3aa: CASSLDRSTEAFF
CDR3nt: TGTGCCAGCAGCTTGGACAGAAGCACTGAAGCTTTCTTT

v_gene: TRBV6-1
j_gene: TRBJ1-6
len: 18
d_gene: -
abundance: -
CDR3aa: CASSGGRTGTPYNSPLHF
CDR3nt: TGTGCCAGCAGTGGCGGTCGGACCGGGACACCTTATAATTCACCCCTCCACTTT

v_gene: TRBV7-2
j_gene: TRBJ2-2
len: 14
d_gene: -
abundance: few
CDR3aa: CASSSTSRTGELFF
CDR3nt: TGTGCCAGCAGCTCGACTAGTCGCACCGGGGAGCTGTTTTTT

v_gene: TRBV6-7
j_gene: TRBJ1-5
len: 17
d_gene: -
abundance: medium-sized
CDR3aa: CASHGGGDNLEFTPQHF
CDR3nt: TGTGCCTCTCACGGGGGTGGGGACAACCTAGAATTCACGCCCCAGCATTTT

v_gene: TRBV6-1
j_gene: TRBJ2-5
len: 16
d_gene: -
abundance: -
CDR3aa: CASSEVWRGFQETQYF
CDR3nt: TGTGCCAGCAGTGAAGTTTGGCGGGGCTTCCAAGAGACCCAGTACTTC

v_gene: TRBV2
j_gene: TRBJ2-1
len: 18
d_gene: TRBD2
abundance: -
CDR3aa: CASSEASSGNALNNEQFF
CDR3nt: TGTGCCAGCAGTGAGGCGTCTAGCGGTAACGCCCTTAACAATGAGCAGTTCTTC

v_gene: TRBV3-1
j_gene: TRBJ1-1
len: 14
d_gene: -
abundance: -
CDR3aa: CASSQVGVGTEAFF
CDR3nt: TGTGCCAGCAGCCAAGTAGGCGTGGGCACTGAAGCTTTCTTT

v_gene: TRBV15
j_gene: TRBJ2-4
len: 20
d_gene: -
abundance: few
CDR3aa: CATRTLEGAHLHIAKNIQYF
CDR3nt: TGTGCCACCAGAACGTTGGAGGGAGCCCACCTCCACATAGCCAAAAACATTCAGTACTTC

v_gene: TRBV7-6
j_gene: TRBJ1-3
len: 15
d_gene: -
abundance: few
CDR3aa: CASSFRGSPGNTIYF
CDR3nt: TGTGCCAGCAGCTTCCGAGGGAGTCCTGGAAACACCATATATTTT

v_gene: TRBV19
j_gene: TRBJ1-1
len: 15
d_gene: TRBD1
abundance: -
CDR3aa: CASSPRQGVRTEAFF
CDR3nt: TGTGCCAGTAGTCCAAGACAGGGCGTTAGGACTGAAGCTTTCTTT

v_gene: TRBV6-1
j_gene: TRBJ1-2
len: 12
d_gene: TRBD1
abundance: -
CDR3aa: CASNRQGHGYTF
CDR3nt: TGTGCCAGCAATAGACAGGGGCATGGCTACACCTTC

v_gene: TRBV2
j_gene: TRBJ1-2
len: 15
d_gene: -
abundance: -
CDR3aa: CASSVYRVERYGYTF
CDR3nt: TGTGCCAGCAGTGTTTACAGGGTAGAAAGGTATGGCTACACCTTC